These T cell receptor beta chains were read from a single sample in a study of T cells in Graves' hyperthyroidism and ophthalmopathy. TCRdb reprocessed the multiplex PCR reads with MiXCR, giving one entry per CDR3 protein. This table has hundreds of thousands of distinct CDR3 sequences, approximately 21% appearing once. Material: blood. These TCRs come from a man between 25 and 39 years old with Graves' ophthalmopathy. The CDR3 runs from the conserved cysteine through the conserved F or W. A D gene is named only where the DNA matches it firmly. Clone size is shown for a subset of rows, as once, few, many or a class of expanded clone.

J: TRBJ2-4; size: NA; D: TRBD1; V: TRBV5-8; CDR3: CASSVSGQGSIQYF; DNA: TGTGCCAGCAGCGTTTCTGGACAGGGGTCCATTCAGTACTTC
J: TRBJ2-3; size: NA; D: NA; V: TRBV7-2; CDR3: CASSSFGQTPDTQYF; DNA: TGTGCCAGCAGCTCCTTCGGACAGACTCCAGATACGCAGTATTTT
J: TRBJ2-2; size: NA; D: TRBD2; V: TRBV11-1; CDR3: CASSLARGLAENTGELFF; DNA: TGTGCCAGCAGCTTAGCCCGGGGACTAGCGGAGAACACCGGGGAGCTGTTTTTT
J: TRBJ1-5; size: many; D: NA; V: TRBV12-3/TRBV12-4; CDR3: CASSLSEPYSNQPQHF; DNA: TGTGCCAGCAGCTTGTCGGAGCCGTATAGCAATCAGCCCCAGCATTTT
J: TRBJ1-2; size: NA; D: TRBD1; V: TRBV18; CDR3: CASSPPGQGNSYTF; DNA: TGTGCCAGCTCACCACCGGGACAGGGAAATAGCTACACCTTC
J: TRBJ2-5; size: many; D: TRBD2; V: TRBV11-2; CDR3: CASRSSSGGTQETQYF; DNA: TGTGCCAGCAGATCCTCTAGCGGGGGAACCCAAGAGACCCAGTACTTC
J: TRBJ1-2; size: NA; D: NA; V: TRBV9; CDR3: CASSPRGDNYGYTF; DNA: TGTGCCAGCAGCCCAAGGGGGGATAACTATGGCTACACCTTC
J: TRBJ2-2; size: few; D: TRBD1; V: TRBV4-1; CDR3: CASSQDLGQGDTGELFF; DNA: TGCGCCAGCAGCCAAGACCTGGGACAGGGGGACACCGGGGAGCTGTTTTTT
J: TRBJ2-7; size: many; D: NA; V: TRBV27; CDR3: CASSPTDSYEQYF; DNA: TGTGCCAGCAGTCCGACAGATTCCTACGAGCAGTACTTC
J: TRBJ2-5; size: once; D: TRBD1; V: TRBV28; CDR3: CASSLTPRKQGDQETQYF; DNA: TGTGCCAGCAGTTTAACCCCCCGAAAGCAGGGGGACCAAGAGACCCAGTACTTC
J: TRBJ2-2; size: NA; D: TRBD1; V: TRBV11-3; CDR3: CASSPGGPGTGELFF; DNA: TGTGCCAGCAGTCCAGGGGGCCCGGGGACCGGGGAGCTGTTTTTT
J: TRBJ2-1; size: many; D: TRBD2; V: TRBV11-3; CDR3: CASSLPGGAVKDNEQFF; DNA: TGTGCCAGCAGCCTACCCGGGGGGGCGGTAAAGGACAATGAGCAGTTCTTC
J: TRBJ2-1; size: NA; D: NA; V: TRBV7-3; CDR3: CASSGDKYEQFF; DNA: TGTGCCAGCAGCGGCGACAAATATGAGCAGTTCTTC
J: TRBJ2-1; size: few; D: TRBD2; V: TRBV12-3/TRBV12-4; CDR3: CASRTGTSGRNEQFF; DNA: TGTGCCAGCAGAACCGGGACTAGCGGGAGAAATGAGCAGTTCTTC
J: TRBJ2-7; size: few; D: TRBD2; V: TRBV9; CDR3: CASSSASGRAAEQYF; DNA: TGTGCCAGCAGCTCAGCTAGCGGGAGGGCCGCCGAGCAGTACTTC
J: TRBJ2-3; size: NA; D: TRBD2; V: TRBV20-1; CDR3: CSANPPAGAGGPTLHRADTQYF; DNA: TGCAGTGCTAATCCTCCCGCTGGAGCGGGAGGCCCAACCCTCCACAGGGCAGATACGCAGTATTTT
J: TRBJ2-5; size: few; D: TRBD1; V: TRBV28; CDR3: CASSFWTGGETQYF; DNA: TGTGCCAGCAGTTTCTGGACAGGGGGAGAGACCCAGTACTTC
J: TRBJ2-7; size: NA; D: TRBD1; V: TRBV20-1; CDR3: CSATPLSGRGLTYEQYF; DNA: TGCAGTGCTACCCCTTTAAGCGGCAGGGGGCTTACCTACGAGCAGTACTTC
J: TRBJ1-1; size: NA; D: TRBD1; V: TRBV7-2; CDR3: CASSLGQAYGAFF; DNA: TGTGCCAGCAGCCTGGGACAGGCCTATGGGGCTTTCTTT
J: TRBJ2-7; size: NA; D: TRBD2; V: TRBV20-1; CDR3: CSASDDTLAGVNEQYF; DNA: TGCAGTGCTAGCGACGACACCCTAGCGGGGGTCAACGAGCAGTACTTC
J: TRBJ2-1; size: many; D: TRBD2; V: TRBV27; CDR3: CASSLKLTSAGYNEQFF; DNA: TGTGCCAGCAGTTTAAAACTGACTAGCGCTGGATACAATGAGCAGTTCTTC
J: TRBJ1-6; size: NA; D: TRBD1; V: TRBV28; CDR3: CASSTGGRGNSPLHF; DNA: TGTGCCAGCAGTACAGGGGGCCGGGGTAATTCACCCCTCCACTTT
J: TRBJ1-3; size: NA; D: NA; V: TRBV29-1; CDR3: CSIEQGNTIYF; DNA: TGCAGCATCGAACAGGGAAACACCATATATTTT
J: TRBJ1-5; size: few; D: NA; V: TRBV4-1; CDR3: CASSQGRGGNQPQHF; DNA: TGCGCCAGCAGCCAAGGGAGGGGAGGCAATCAGCCCCAGCATTTT
J: TRBJ1-2; size: NA; D: NA; V: TRBV3-1; CDR3: CASSQGFYGYTF; DNA: TGTGCCAGCAGCCAGGGGTTCTATGGCTACACCTTC
J: TRBJ2-5; size: NA; D: TRBD2; V: TRBV15; CDR3: CATSTGLAGATETQYF; DNA: TGTGCCACCAGCACCGGACTAGCGGGAGCAACAGAGACCCAGTACTTC
J: TRBJ2-5; size: few; D: NA; V: TRBV4-2; CDR3: CASSQDGRGQGEIQETQYF; DNA: TGTGCCAGCAGCCAAGACGGGAGGGGACAGGGAGAAATCCAAGAGACCCAGTACTTC
J: TRBJ2-1; size: few; D: TRBD1; V: TRBV20-1; CDR3: CSARDIGGPALYNEQFF; DNA: TGCAGTGCTAGAGATATAGGGGGCCCAGCCTTGTACAATGAGCAGTTCTTC
J: TRBJ2-3; size: few; D: NA; V: TRBV30; CDR3: CAWEGGGVPFTDTQYF; DNA: TGTGCCTGGGAAGGGGGCGGGGTCCCTTTCACAGATACGCAGTATTTT
J: TRBJ1-2; size: once; D: NA; V: TRBV28; CDR3: CASSLSGNGYTF; DNA: TGTGCCAGCAGTTTATCAGGGAATGGCTACACCTTC
J: TRBJ1-5; size: NA; D: NA; V: TRBV24-1; CDR3: CATSDSSSQPQHF; DNA: TGTGCCACCAGTGATTCGTCAAGTCAGCCCCAGCATTTT
J: TRBJ2-1; size: many; D: TRBD2; V: TRBV19; CDR3: CASSTSGMSINEQFF; DNA: TGTGCCAGTAGTACAAGCGGGATGTCGATCAATGAGCAGTTCTTC
J: TRBJ2-7; size: many; D: NA; V: TRBV2; CDR3: CASRDSYEQYF; DNA: TGTGCCAGCAGGGACAGCTACGAGCAGTACTTC
J: TRBJ2-2; size: few; D: NA; V: TRBV6-1; CDR3: CASRSGRRAGELFF; DNA: TGTGCCAGCAGATCTGGACGGAGGGCCGGGGAGCTGTTTTTT
J: TRBJ2-1; size: NA; D: TRBD2; V: TRBV11-3; CDR3: CASSLRLAGGMDEQFF; DNA: TGTGCCAGCAGCTTAAGGCTAGCGGGAGGGATGGATGAGCAGTTCTTC
J: TRBJ2-7; size: many; D: NA; V: TRBV11-2; CDR3: CASSSYGPPEQYF; DNA: TGTGCCAGCAGCTCCTATGGGCCTCCCGAGCAGTACTTC
J: TRBJ2-7; size: few; D: TRBD2; V: TRBV6-5; CDR3: CASSYSRGRAREQYF; DNA: TGTGCCAGCAGTTACTCGCGCGGGAGGGCCCGTGAGCAGTACTTC
J: TRBJ2-7; size: many; D: NA; V: TRBV5-1; CDR3: CASSTTAMTGAYEQYF; DNA: TGCGCCAGCAGTACGACAGCAATGACGGGGGCTTACGAGCAGTACTTC
J: TRBJ2-3; size: few; D: NA; V: TRBV20-1; CDR3: CSARVRPTDTQYF; DNA: TGCAGTGCTAGGGTACGTCCCACAGATACGCAGTATTTT
J: TRBJ1-3; size: many; D: TRBD1; V: TRBV5-1; CDR3: CASSRTGFGNTIYF; DNA: TGCGCCAGCAGCCGGACAGGGTTTGGAAACACCATATATTTT